What follows are 24 T cell receptor beta chains derived from one specimen sequenced in a study of blood T cell repertoires in COVID-19. Method: immunoSEQ multiplex PCR; TCRdb's copy keeps in-frame clones and lacks some. Of over 200,000 clones listed, 87% were seen once; the top ten hold roughly 12%. The material sequenced was peripheral blood. These receptors originate from a woman between 18 and 29 years old who had recovered from COVID-19.

The chain joins TRBV4-3 to TRBJ2-1, with D possibly being TRBD1 (5 bases). The CDR3 has 14 residues. Germline loops: CDR1 LGHNA, CDR2 YSLEER. Trimming stripped 5 bases from V and 0 bases from J, with 8 bases between. The CDR3 is CASSVDSSYNEQFF. The CDR3 nucleotides are TGCGCCAGCAGCGTCGACAGCTCCTACAATGAGCAGTTCTTC.

The gene calls are TRBV9 and TRBJ1-1, with D tentatively TRBD1 (6 bases). Germline assignment: CDR1 SGDLS and CDR2 YYNGEE. V was cut by 3 bases and J by 1 base, with 16 bases left in between. This CDR3 region has 16 residues. CDR3 amino acids: CASSASITGKNTEAFF. For the CDR3, the DNA is TGTGCCAGCAGCGCCTCGATCACAGGGAAGAACACTGAAGCTTTCTTT.

The chain recombines TRBV7-6 with TRBJ2-3; D uncertain. Trimming shortened V by 6 bases and J by 2 bases, and 15 bases separated the two germline ends. Germline CDR1 is SGHVS and CDR2 is FNYEAQ. CDR3 length: 15 amino acids. The CDR3 sequence: CASSSISRYTDTQYF. CDR3 nucleotides: TGTGCCAGCAGTTCCATTAGCAGATACACAGATACGCAGTATTTT.

The V gene is TRBV30, the J gene TRBJ2-3; 8 positions match TRBD2. The germline V gene has CDR1 GTSNPN and CDR2 SVGIG (reference sequence). V dropped 5 bases and J dropped 4; count of bases not matched to a gene: 5. The length of the CDR3 is 13 residues. The CDR3 loop is CAWQTSVPDTQYF. The CDR3 DNA sequence: TGTGCCTGGCAGACTAGCGTCCCAGATACGCAGTATTTT. The complete variable domain, with remaining parts taken from reference TRBV30 and TRBJ2-3, reads SQTIHQWPATLVQPVGSPLSLECTVEGTSNPNLYWYRQAAGRGLQLLFYSVGIGQISSEVPQNLSASRPQDRQFILSSKKLLLSDSGFYLCAWQTSVPDTQYFGPGTRLTVL.

DNA for the CDR3: TGTGCCAGCCGGGGGGGGTGGAATCAGCCCCAGCATTTT. Protein: CASRGGWNQPQHF. This chain connects TRBV25-1 to TRBJ1-5, with a weak D call TRBD1 (5 bases). In germline, CDR1 is MGHDK, CDR2 SYGVNS. The CDR3 spans 13 residues. Between the trimmed V and J ends, which lost 8 bases and 4 bases, there was a span of 12 bases.

The rearrangement uses TRBV21-1 and TRBJ2-7; TRBD2 is taken as the D call from the table, unchecked against the DNA. TRBV21-1 is reported as a pseudogene. This CDR3 comprises 18 residues. The CDR3 region has the DNA TGTGCCAGCAGCATTATCTCCGCGGGCTGTGGGGGGGCCTACGAGCAGTACTTC. Its protein is CASSIISAGCGGAYEQYF.

The chain joins TRBV29-1 to TRBJ1-2, with D perhaps matching TRBD1 (5 bases). V lost 4 bases and J 4 bases, leaving 10 bases between the germline ends. The CDR3 totals 12 residues. Germline V lookup: CDR1 SQVTM, CDR2 ANQGSEA. This chain's CDR3 is CSVGLGGYGYTF. CDR3 DNA sequence: TGCAGCGTTGGGTTGGGGGGCTATGGCTACACCTTC.

The rearrangement uses TRBV5-1 and TRBJ2-2, with 7 bases identical to TRBD1. The CDR3 loop spans 16 amino acids. V lost 1 base and J lost 1; bases outside the gene matches: 4. Germline loops: CDR1 SGHRS, CDR2 YFSETQ. In DNA form, the CDR3 reads TGCGCCAGCAGCTTGTGGTCAGGGGGGAACACCGGGGAGCTGTTTTTT. Its protein is CASSLWSGGNTGELFF.

The V and J genes are TRBV7-2 and TRBJ2-2; D may be TRBD1 (6 bases). The V end was cut by 3 bases, the J end by 3 bases, with 11 bases between. The V gene's germline CDR1 is SGHTA and CDR2 FQGNSA. The CDR3 contains 15 residues. CDR3 DNA: TGTGCCAGCAGCTTCACAGGGCGTTACACCGGGGAGCTGTTTTTT. Translating it yields CASSFTGRYTGELFF.

This clone has just one count. This rearrangement joins TRBV24-1 to TRBJ2-4, with D possibly matching TRBD2 (6 bases). The length of the CDR3 is 17 residues. Per germline, CDR1 KGHDR and CDR2 SFDVKD. V was pared by 2 bases and J by 1 base, with 14 bases between. The CDR3 reads CATSDSRELGAKNIQYF. The CDR3 DNA follows: TGTGCCACCAGTGATTCCCGGGAGCTAGGGGCCAAAAACATTCAGTACTTC.

V usage is TRBV30 and J usage is TRBJ2-3; 10 nucleotides agree with TRBD2. The V and J ends lost 4 bases and 10 bases, in that order; junction bases with no gene match: 20. CDR3 length: 17 amino acids. Germline V CDR1 and CDR2: GTSNPN, SVGIG (reference sequence). DNA of the CDR3: TGTGCCTGGATCCGTAGGCTTCGATCTAGCGGGAGTCTTGCGCAGTATTTT. Its protein product is CAWIRRLRSSGSLAQYF.

This clone was recorded a few times. The chain has TRBV7-9 and TRBJ2-5; D gene uncertain. The CDR3 sequence is 14 residues long. Germline loops: CDR1 SEHNR, CDR2 FQNEAQ (reference sequence). The V end lost 5 bases, the J end lost 1 base, and 11 bases lay between the germline ends. The CDR3 sequence is CASSPREAQETQYF. The DNA for the CDR3 is TGTGCCAGCAGCCCCCGAGAGGCCCAAGAGACCCAGTACTTC.

CDR3 sequence: CASSTTLDSYGYTF. CDR3 bases: TGTGCCAGTAGTACCACTCTCGACAGCTATGGCTACACCTTC. J is TRBJ1-2 and V is TRBV19, with D possibly being TRBD1 (5 bases). The germline V gene has CDR1 LNHDA and CDR2 SQIVND (reference sequence). The CDR3 consists of 14 residues. Deletions cut 4 bases from V and 4 bases from J, with 13 bases between.

The chain is built from TRBV24-1 and TRBJ1-1; TRBD1 is a possible D gene (5 bases). The CDR3 loop spans 18 amino acids. Trimming left V 5 bases short and J 0 bases short, with 21 bases between. Germline CDR1 is KGHDR and CDR2 is SFDVKD. CDR3 residues: CATSVPGWRAHMNTEAFF. DNA for the CDR3: TGTGCCACCAGTGTCCCAGGGTGGAGGGCCCACATGAACACTGAAGCTTTCTTT.

The chain couples TRBV11-2 to TRBJ2-1, with TRBD2 identical over 9 bases. Trimming took 5 bases from V and 6 from J; bases not matched to a gene: 8. This CDR3 has 15 amino acids. Germline CDR1 and CDR2: SGHAT and FQNNGV. CDR3 sequence (DNA): TGTGCCAGCAGCCCGCGTGGGACTAGCATCAATGAGCAGTTCTTC. It translates to CASSPRGTSINEQFF.

The V call is TRBV3-1 (or the pseudogene TRBV3-2), the J call TRBJ2-1; D might be TRBD2 (6 bases). V lost 0 bases to trimming and J lost 3 bases, with 9 bases between them. The CDR3 totals 15 residues. Germline CDR1 is LGHDT and CDR2 is YNNKEL (reference sequence). CDR3 sequence: CASSQDGGSYNEQFF. CDR3 nucleotide sequence: TGTGCCAGCAGCCAAGACGGGGGTAGCTACAATGAGCAGTTCTTC.

In its sample, this clone was seen once. The rearrangement joins TRBV27 to TRBJ2-7, with D maybe TRBD2 (7 bases). With 4 bases removed from V and 1 base from J, the gap between germline ends came to 11 bases. Germline CDR1 reads MNHEY; CDR2 reads SMNVEV (reference sequence). This CDR3 has 14 residues. As DNA, the CDR3 is TGTGCCAGCAGTTGGGAGGGGGGTTCCTACGAGCAGTACTTC. This encodes CASSWEGGSYEQYF.

This chain links TRBV14 with TRBJ2-7, with 7 positions matching TRBD1. The CDR3 loop spans 15 amino acids. Germline loops: CDR1 SGHDN, CDR2 FVKESK. The V gene end was trimmed by 2 bases and the J gene end by 2 bases; junction bases not matched to a gene: 6. Here the CDR3 DNA reads TGTGCCAGCAGCCAAACCGGGACAGCGACCTACGAGCAGTACTTC. It is translated as CASSQTGTATYEQYF.

Only one count was recorded for this clone. The gene calls are TRBV7-3 and TRBJ2-3; 9 nucleotides line up with TRBD2. Germline loops: CDR1 SGHTA, CDR2 FQGTGA. Trimming at V came to 3 bases and at J to 4 bases, leaving 5 bases not matched to a gene. There are 15 residues in the CDR3. In nucleotides, the CDR3 is TGTGCCAGCAGCTTGGGACTAGCTGTATCAGATACGCAGTATTTT. It encodes CASSLGLAVSDTQYF.

The CDR3 sequence is CASSQRPAYPNTEAFF. CDR3 DNA: TGCGCCAGCAGTCAACGTCCTGCCTACCCCAACACTGAAGCTTTCTTT. This sequence joins TRBV23-1 and TRBJ1-1; D unclear. TRBV23-1 carries the ORF label, with uncertain function. V shed 2 bases and J shed 2 bases, with 15 bases lying between them. The CDR3 has 16 amino acids.

Only a few counts were recorded for this clone. V gene TRBV7-8 combines with J gene TRBJ1-2; TRBD1 matches at 7 bases. The length of the CDR3 is 16 residues. From germline, CDR1 is SGHVS and CDR2 FQNEAQ. With 2 bases clipped from V and 7 bases from J, the junction kept 13 bases outside the gene matches. CDR3 nucleotide sequence: TGTGCCAGCAGCTTATCGACGGACACAGGGGCTCTTGGCTACACCTTC. Protein: CASSLSTDTGALGYTF.

The J gene is TRBJ1-2, the V gene TRBV6-6; TRBD1 is a possible D gene (6 bases). Trimming took off 2 bases at V and 4 bases at J, with 8 bases between the two ends. CDR1 is MNHNY and CDR2 is SVGAGI in the germline V gene (reference sequence). This CDR3 contains 13 residues. This chain's CDR3 is CASSYTGSYGYTF. Here the CDR3 DNA reads TGTGCCAGCAGTTACACAGGGAGCTATGGCTACACCTTC.

As for this clone: The identical CDR3 is also encoded by other nucleotide sequences in the sample. The genes are TRBV20-1 and TRBJ1-2, with 9 bases lining up with TRBD1. The V and J ends lost 5 bases and 8 bases, in that order; junction bases with no gene match: 3. The CDR3 totals 11 residues. Per the germline V gene, CDR1 is DFQATT and CDR2 is SNEGSKA (reference sequence). The DNA of the CDR3 is TGCAGTGCTTTGGGGACAGGGGGCTACACCTTC. It yields the protein CSALGTGGYTF.

The chain has TRBV12-3 or TRBV12-4 and TRBJ2-5; 8 nucleotides agree with TRBD2. CDR3 length: 13 amino acids. J lost 5 bases, V lost 7 bases, and 6 bases had no gene match. The CDR3 spells CASTWGLGETQYF. The CDR3 coding sequence is TGTGCCAGCACCTGGGGACTAGGCGAGACCCAGTACTTC.